This paragraph covers one T cell receptor beta chain sequence. Its target is not known. TCRdb re-called the 5' RACE reads with MiXCR, one entry per CDR3 protein. The sample consists of some 460,000 distinct CDR3 sequences, more than 13% of them appearing once. This record belongs to a study of identical twins. Study outcomes and limitations: Twin-shared out-of-frame alpha sequences were enriched for low generation probability. Insertions were reduced in abundant cord blood beta clonotypes but not in memory repertoires.

Germline CDR1 and CDR2: DFQATT and SNEGSKA (reference sequence). The CDR3 totals 16 residues. V gave up 1 base and J gave up 4 bases; unmatched junction bases: 11. The sample was also linked to a second study, of yellow fever vaccine responses in identical twins. In that study: After vaccination, twins' T cell response reportedly seemed partly convergent, partly personalized.

The source material was CD4+ T cells sorted from blood. The receptor comes from a woman aged 18-29 years in good health. The chain is built from TRBV20-1 and TRBJ2-3; 7 nucleotides align to TRBD2. The CDR3 is CSARGGVAGVPDTQYF. The CDR3 coding sequence is TGCAGTGCTAGAGGAGGGGTGGCGGGAGTTCCAGATACGCAGTATTTT.